The 10 T cell receptor beta chains below were found in one sample sequenced in a study of T cells in Graves' hyperthyroidism and ophthalmopathy. TCR beta CDR3 sequences were amplified from RNA transcripts. TCR CDR3 regions were first amplified by RT-PCR with HTBI primers. TCRdb re-derived calls from the multiplex PCR reads in MiXCR, one entry per CDR3 protein. The data contain some 340,000 distinct CDR3 sequences, 12% to 15% of them seen just once; the ten biggest clones take up around 32%. The sequenced sample consisted of blood. These receptors were taken from a middle-aged woman with Graves' ophthalmopathy.

This clonotype was counted at least ten times. The chain combines TRBV5-1 with TRBJ2-3, with 11 bases lining up with TRBD2. The V and J ends lost 3 bases and 1 base, in that order; junction bases with no gene match: 10. The germline V gene encodes CDR1 SGHRS and CDR2 YFSETQ. This CDR3 has 18 residues. DNA for the CDR3: TGCGCCAGCAGCTCCCTAGCGGGGGGCCCATCACGCACAGATACGCAGTATTTT. This encodes CASSSLAGGPSRTDTQYF.

The sample holds many counts of this clonotype. The CDR3, as DNA: TGTGCCAGCAGTTACCGCTGGGTGAGCACAGATACGCAGTATTTT. Its protein product is CASSYRWVSTDTQYF. The V call is TRBV6-6, the J call TRBJ2-3; D gene uncertain. Germline V gives CDR1 MNHNY, CDR2 SVGAGI (reference sequence). Deletions cut 2 bases from V and 0 bases from J, with 9 bases between. The CDR3 is made up of 15 amino acids.

Ten or more counts support this clonotype. The chain links TRBV27 to TRBJ2-2; 13 positions agree with TRBD2. The germline V gene encodes CDR1 MNHEY and CDR2 SMNVEV (reference sequence). The CDR3 totals 16 residues. V lost 6 bases, J lost 3 bases, and 4 bases stayed unmatched. CDR3 bases: TGTGCCAGCAGCAGAGGACTAGCGGGAGACACCGGGGAGCTGTTTTTT. Its translation: CASSRGLAGDTGELFF.

J is TRBJ1-2 and V is TRBV5-4, with 7 bases fitting TRBD1. This CDR3 has 13 amino acids. Germline CDR1 and CDR2: SGHNT and YYREEE (reference sequence). The J segment lost 4 bases and the V segment lost 4 bases, leaving 4 bases of the junction unmatched. The CDR3, as DNA: TGTGCCAGCAGCCGAGGACAGGTCTATGGCTACACCTTC. This encodes CASSRGQVYGYTF.

This clonotype has at least ten counts. The chain joins TRBV29-1 to TRBJ1-5, with 7 bases fitting TRBD1. This CDR3 is built from 13 residues. V trimming: 6 bases; J trimming: 6 bases; junction bases outside the gene matches: 8. Germline V CDR1 and CDR2: SQVTM, ANQGSEA. CDR3 coding DNA: TGCAGCGTCGGGGGACAGTCGGGTCAGCCCCAGCATTTT. Encoded protein: CSVGGQSGQPQHF.

On this clonotype itself: A single base separates this from a much larger clone, so it may be a read error. This chain uses TRBV7-8 with TRBJ2-1; no reliable D call. Germline V gives CDR1 SGHVS, CDR2 FQNEAQ. This CDR3 is built from 12 residues. Trimming cost V 7 bases and J 10 bases, with 14 bases left between them. This CDR3 reads CASNPDRDEQFF. The CDR3 DNA sequence: TGTGCCAGCAACCCAGACCGAGACGAGCAGTTCTTC.

This clonotype occurred many times. This chain connects TRBV5-1 to TRBJ2-7; TRBD1 matches 8 bases. Germline trimming cut 3 bases from V and 2 bases from J; bases unmatched to any gene: 4. The germline V gene encodes CDR1 SGHRS and CDR2 YFSETQ. The CDR3 is 14 residues long. The CDR3 sequence is CASSWGTGPYEQYF. Here the CDR3 DNA reads TGCGCCAGCAGCTGGGGGACAGGCCCCTACGAGCAGTACTTC.

Many counts were recorded for this clonotype. This chain uses TRBV2 with TRBJ2-1; 13 bases line up with TRBD2. V lost 5 bases and J lost 5; bases outside the gene matches: 9. The germline CDR1 and CDR2 sequences are SNHLY and FYNNEI. The CDR3 extends over 17 amino acids. CDR3 sequence reads: CASSLTSGGPANNEQFF. CDR3 DNA: TGTGCCAGCAGTCTGACTAGCGGGGGGCCAGCTAACAATGAGCAGTTCTTC.

The chain recombines TRBV2 with TRBJ1-1; D remains ambiguous. Germline CDR1 and CDR2: SNHLY and FYNNEI. The CDR3 runs 14 residues. With 4 bases removed from V and 1 base from J, the gap between germline ends came to 10 bases. CDR3 bases: TGTGCCAGCAGTGTTCAGGCGTCGAACACTGAAGCTTTCTTT. As protein: CASSVQASNTEAFF.

This clonotype has only a few counts. The V gene is TRBV10-1, the J gene TRBJ1-2, with 9 bases aligning to TRBD1. The CDR3 totals 14 residues. CDR1 WNHNN and CDR2 SYGVQD come from the germline V gene (reference sequence). V shed 11 bases and J 0 bases; nucleotides not matched to a gene: 7. The CDR3 loop reads CACPGTGTNYGYTF. The CDR3 DNA reads TGCGCCTGCCCCGGGACAGGGACTAACTATGGCTACACCTTC.